These T cell receptor beta chains were read from a single sample in a study of blood T cell repertoires in COVID-19. Here immunoSEQ multiplex PCR was the method, and the copy in TCRdb shows in-frame clones only, minus some. This table holds around 100,000 clones, approximately 84% found once. Sample: peripheral blood. These receptors all come from a man in his forties or fifties with acute or convalescent COVID-19. Each CDR3 is given with its conserved first and last residue. Fields, in order: V gene, D gene, clone size, J gene, CDR3 protein, CDR3 DNA. The D gene is left open where the match is weak. Rows give clone size only sometimes, using once, few, many, or a class for an expanded clone.

V gene: TRBV24-1
D gene: NA
clone size: NA
J gene: TRBJ2-5
CDR3 protein: CATSGGGEGEETQYF
CDR3 DNA: TGTGCCACCAGTGGAGGGGGGGAGGGAGAAGAGACCCAGTACTTC

V gene: TRBV28
D gene: TRBD1
clone size: NA
J gene: TRBJ1-1
CDR3 protein: CASRRQGGTEAFF
CDR3 DNA: TGTGCCAGCAGGAGACAGGGGGGCACTGAAGCTTTCTTT

V gene: TRBV15
D gene: NA
clone size: NA
J gene: TRBJ1-2
CDR3 protein: CATSRDRRVWGYTF
CDR3 DNA: TGTGCCACCAGCAGAGATAGGAGGGTTTGGGGCTACACCTTC

V gene: TRBV5-1
D gene: TRBD1
clone size: NA
J gene: TRBJ1-2
CDR3 protein: CASSLEPTGGNYGYTF
CDR3 DNA: TGCGCCAGCAGCTTGGAACCGACAGGGGGAAACTATGGCTACACCTTC

V gene: TRBV3-1/TRBV3-2
D gene: NA
clone size: NA
J gene: TRBJ2-7
CDR3 protein: CASSSPGEQYF
CDR3 DNA: TGTGCCAGCAGCTCTCCGGGCGAGCAGTACTTC

V gene: TRBV11-2
D gene: NA
clone size: once
J gene: TRBJ2-1
CDR3 protein: CASSPTPGVSYNEQFF
CDR3 DNA: TGTGCCAGCAGCCCAACCCCAGGGGTTTCCTACAATGAGCAGTTCTTC

V gene: TRBV5-4
D gene: TRBD1
clone size: NA
J gene: TRBJ1-1
CDR3 protein: CASSLQGADYTEAFF
CDR3 DNA: TGTGCCAGCAGCTTACAGGGGGCAGATTACACTGAAGCTTTCTTT

V gene: TRBV7-3
D gene: TRBD2
clone size: NA
J gene: TRBJ2-3
CDR3 protein: CASSSIAGGPLDTQYF
CDR3 DNA: TGTGCCAGCAGCTCCATAGCGGGGGGGCCTTTAGATACGCAGTATTTT

V gene: TRBV30
D gene: TRBD1
clone size: NA
J gene: TRBJ2-3
CDR3 protein: CAWSNDRAVDTQYF
CDR3 DNA: TGTGCCTGGAGTAACGACAGGGCGGTAGATACGCAGTATTTT

V gene: TRBV24-1
D gene: TRBD1
clone size: NA
J gene: TRBJ2-1
CDR3 protein: CATSDPDRASYNEQFF
CDR3 DNA: TGTGCCACCAGTGATCCGGACAGGGCCTCCTACAATGAGCAGTTCTTC

V gene: TRBV7-2
D gene: TRBD2
clone size: NA
J gene: TRBJ2-7
CDR3 protein: CASSSGLAYYEQYF
CDR3 DNA: TGTGCCAGCAGCTCGGGACTAGCGTACTACGAGCAGTACTTC

V gene: TRBV10-2
D gene: TRBD1
clone size: NA
J gene: TRBJ1-5
CDR3 protein: CASRKGQNSNQPQHF
CDR3 DNA: TGCGCCAGCAGGAAGGGACAGAATAGCAATCAGCCCCAGCATTTT

V gene: TRBV25-1
D gene: TRBD1
clone size: NA
J gene: TRBJ1-2
CDR3 protein: CASSEDTGAYGYTF
CDR3 DNA: TGTGCCAGCAGTGAAGACACAGGGGCTTATGGCTACACCTTC

V gene: TRBV28
D gene: NA
clone size: NA
J gene: TRBJ1-2
CDR3 protein: CASYSGTLANYGYTF
CDR3 DNA: TGTGCCAGCTACTCCGGGACACTAGCTAACTATGGCTACACCTTC

V gene: TRBV27
D gene: TRBD2
clone size: few
J gene: TRBJ2-3
CDR3 protein: CASGALAASTDTQYF
CDR3 DNA: TGTGCCAGCGGGGCCCTAGCGGCTAGCACAGATACGCAGTATTTT

V gene: TRBV5-1
D gene: TRBD1
clone size: NA
J gene: TRBJ1-1
CDR3 protein: CASSLDRTGVAFF
CDR3 DNA: TGCGCCAGCAGCTTGGATAGAACAGGGGTTGCTTTCTTT

V gene: TRBV2
D gene: NA
clone size: NA
J gene: TRBJ1-1
CDR3 protein: CASSEVAVNTEAFF
CDR3 DNA: TGTGCCAGCAGTGAGGTGGCAGTTAACACTGAAGCTTTCTTT

V gene: TRBV6-1
D gene: NA
clone size: NA
J gene: TRBJ1-4
CDR3 protein: CASSEAWRKLFF
CDR3 DNA: TGTGCCAGCAGTGAAGCGTGGAGGAAACTGTTTTTT

V gene: TRBV5-1
D gene: NA
clone size: few
J gene: TRBJ2-7
CDR3 protein: CASSLASGLSEQYF
CDR3 DNA: TGCGCCAGCAGCTTGGCCTCGGGTTTGTCCGAGCAGTACTTC

V gene: TRBV28
D gene: NA
clone size: few
J gene: TRBJ1-6
CDR3 protein: CASRPGLTSNSPLHF
CDR3 DNA: TGTGCCAGCAGACCAGGACTTACCAGTAATTCACCCCTCCACTTT

V gene: TRBV5-6
D gene: TRBD1
clone size: NA
J gene: TRBJ1-6
CDR3 protein: CASSRTGNSPLHF
CDR3 DNA: TGTGCCAGCAGTCGGACAGGGAATTCACCCCTCCACTTT

V gene: TRBV6-1
D gene: NA
clone size: few
J gene: TRBJ2-5
CDR3 protein: CASSEVDNVETQYF
CDR3 DNA: TGTGCCAGCAGTGAAGTGGACAACGTGGAGACCCAGTACTTC

V gene: TRBV3-1/TRBV3-2
D gene: TRBD2
clone size: NA
J gene: TRBJ2-1
CDR3 protein: CASSQGGGTNSYNEQFF
CDR3 DNA: TGTGCCAGCAGCCAAGGGGGAGGGACCAACTCCTACAATGAGCAGTTCTTC

V gene: TRBV5-4
D gene: TRBD1
clone size: NA
J gene: TRBJ1-3
CDR3 protein: CASSRGQGTGNTIYF
CDR3 DNA: TGTGCCAGCAGCCGTGGACAGGGAACTGGAAACACCATATATTTT

V gene: TRBV6-4
D gene: NA
clone size: NA
J gene: TRBJ1-2
CDR3 protein: CASNRIKPANYGYTF
CDR3 DNA: TGTGCCAGCAACAGAATTAAGCCTGCTAACTATGGCTACACCTTC

V gene: TRBV6-5
D gene: NA
clone size: once
J gene: TRBJ2-1
CDR3 protein: CASSQDGVHEQFF
CDR3 DNA: TGTGCCAGCAGCCAAGACGGGGTCCATGAGCAGTTCTTC

V gene: TRBV10-1
D gene: NA
clone size: NA
J gene: TRBJ2-1
CDR3 protein: CASSEASPGLEQFF
CDR3 DNA: TGCGCCAGCAGTGAGGCTAGCCCAGGACTTGAGCAGTTCTTC

V gene: TRBV7-2
D gene: NA
clone size: NA
J gene: TRBJ2-3
CDR3 protein: CASSFTGPTDTQYF
CDR3 DNA: TGTGCCAGCAGCTTCACAGGGCCCACAGATACGCAGTATTTT

V gene: TRBV15
D gene: NA
clone size: NA
J gene: TRBJ2-5
CDR3 protein: CATSRNLQETQYF
CDR3 DNA: TGTGCCACCAGCAGAAACTTACAAGAGACCCAGTACTTC

V gene: TRBV11-2
D gene: NA
clone size: NA
J gene: TRBJ1-2
CDR3 protein: CASSPGGFSKLYGYTF
CDR3 DNA: TGTGCCAGCAGCCCCGGCGGCTTTTCCAAGCTATATGGCTACACCTTC

V gene: TRBV13
D gene: NA
clone size: few
J gene: TRBJ1-1
CDR3 protein: CASSPLGVGADTEAFF
CDR3 DNA: TGTGCCAGCAGCCCACTAGGGGTGGGGGCCGATACTGAAGCTTTCTTT

V gene: TRBV3-1/TRBV3-2
D gene: TRBD1
clone size: NA
J gene: TRBJ1-2
CDR3 protein: CASSQDRGRTYGYTF
CDR3 DNA: TGTGCCAGCAGCCAAGACAGGGGGCGCACCTATGGCTACACCTTC

V gene: TRBV5-1
D gene: NA
clone size: NA
J gene: TRBJ1-1
CDR3 protein: CASSLTANTEAFF
CDR3 DNA: TGCGCCAGCAGCTTGACAGCGAACACTGAAGCTTTCTTT

V gene: TRBV28
D gene: NA
clone size: NA
J gene: TRBJ1-1
CDR3 protein: CASRVTGSGAEAFF
CDR3 DNA: TGTGCCAGCAGAGTCACAGGGTCGGGCGCTGAAGCTTTCTTT

V gene: TRBV9
D gene: TRBD1
clone size: NA
J gene: TRBJ1-3
CDR3 protein: CASSLMGTGVKSGNTIYF
CDR3 DNA: TGTGCCAGCAGTTTAATGGGGACAGGGGTAAAATCTGGAAACACCATATATTTT